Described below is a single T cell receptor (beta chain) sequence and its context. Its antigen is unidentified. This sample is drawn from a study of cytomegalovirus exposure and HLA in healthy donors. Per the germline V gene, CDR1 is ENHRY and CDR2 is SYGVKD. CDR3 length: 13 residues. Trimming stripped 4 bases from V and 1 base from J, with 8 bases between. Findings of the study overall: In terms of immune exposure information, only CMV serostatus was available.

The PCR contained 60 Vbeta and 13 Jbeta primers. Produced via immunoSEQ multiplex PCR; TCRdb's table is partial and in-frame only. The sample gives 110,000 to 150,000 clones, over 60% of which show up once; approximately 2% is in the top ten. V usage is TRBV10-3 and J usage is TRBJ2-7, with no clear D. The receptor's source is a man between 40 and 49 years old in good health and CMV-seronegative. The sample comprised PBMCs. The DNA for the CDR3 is TGTGCCATCAGTGTGGGCTATTCCTACGAGCAGTACTTC. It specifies CAISVGYSYEQYF.